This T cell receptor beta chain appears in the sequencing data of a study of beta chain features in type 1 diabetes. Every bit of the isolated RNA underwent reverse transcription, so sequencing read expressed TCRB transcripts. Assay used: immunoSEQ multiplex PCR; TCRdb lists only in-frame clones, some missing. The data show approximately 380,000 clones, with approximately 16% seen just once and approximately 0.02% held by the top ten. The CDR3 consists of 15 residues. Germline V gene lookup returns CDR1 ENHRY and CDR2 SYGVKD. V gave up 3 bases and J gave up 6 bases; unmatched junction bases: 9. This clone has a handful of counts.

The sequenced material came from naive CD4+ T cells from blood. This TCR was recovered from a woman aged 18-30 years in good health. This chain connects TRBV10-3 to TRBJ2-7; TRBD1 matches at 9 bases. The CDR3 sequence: CAISDPLGQGIEQYF. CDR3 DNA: TGTGCCATCAGTGACCCGTTGGGACAGGGCATCGAGCAGTACTTC.